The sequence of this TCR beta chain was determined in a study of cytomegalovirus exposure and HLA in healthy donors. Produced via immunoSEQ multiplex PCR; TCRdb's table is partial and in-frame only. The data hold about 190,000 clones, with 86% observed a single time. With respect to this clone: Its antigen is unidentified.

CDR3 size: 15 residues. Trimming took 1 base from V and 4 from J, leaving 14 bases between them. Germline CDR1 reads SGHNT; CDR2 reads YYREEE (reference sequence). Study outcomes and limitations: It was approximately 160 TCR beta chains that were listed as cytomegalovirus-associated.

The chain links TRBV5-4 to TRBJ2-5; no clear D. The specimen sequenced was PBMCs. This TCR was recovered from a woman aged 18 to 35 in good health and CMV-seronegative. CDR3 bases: TGTGCCAGCAGCTTGATCCCGGCAACGGGAGAGACCCAGTACTTC. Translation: CASSLIPATGETQYF. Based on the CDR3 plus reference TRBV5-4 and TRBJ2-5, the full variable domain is ETGVTQSPTHLIKTRGQQVTLRCSSQSGHNTVSWYQQALGQGPQFIFQYYREEENGRGNFPPRFSGLQFPNYSSELNVNALELDDSALYLCASSLIPATGETQYFGPGTRLLVL.